Following are 20 T cell receptor beta chains from one sample sequenced in a study of shared T cell receptors in the human thymus (TCRdb year 2021). Library preparation employed the immunoSEQ multiplex PCR assay. Sourced from immuneACCESS, this table was stored by TCRdb with only in-frame sequences that have V and J called. A share of the clones is absent; for the studies checked, an unresolved V gene accounts for under half, and the remainder has no known explanation. The sample has more than 550,000 clones on record, about 89% of them singletons. Of the sample, about 0.0094% is held by the ten largest clones. These data are also associated with another study on human thymus T cells.

The sequenced sample was thymocytes. All receptors derive from a boy under two years old with a congenital heart defect. Donor details come from another sample of the same person, matched by shared clones.

The J gene is TRBJ2-1, the V gene TRBV5-1; TRBD1 agrees at 11 bases. The germline gives CDR1 SGHRS, CDR2 YFSETQ. CDR3 length: 15 amino acids. V was pared by 6 bases and J by 7 bases, with 9 bases of the junction left unmatched. The CDR3 sequence is CASTFGQGARNEQFF. The CDR3 region has the DNA TGCGCCAGCACTTTTGGACAGGGGGCAAGAAATGAGCAGTTCTTC.

This clone has only one observation. The V gene is TRBV2, the J gene TRBJ2-2; 12 bases are a match to TRBD2. After removal of 5 bases from V and 5 bases from J, the junction contained 9 bases not matched to a gene. This CDR3 contains 17 residues. Germline values: CDR1 SNHLY, CDR2 FYNNEI. The CDR3 nucleotides are TGTGCCAGCAGTACCGGACTAGCGGGATCGTATACCGGGGAGCTGTTTTTT. Protein sequence: CASSTGLAGSYTGELFF. Variable domain in full (rest from reference TRBV2 and TRBJ2-2): EPEVTQTPSHQVTQMGQEVILRCVPISNHLYFYWYRQILGQKVEFLVSFYNNEISEKSEIFDDQFSVERPDGSNFTLKIRSTKLEDSAMYFCASSTGLAGSYTGELFFGEGSRLTVL.

The chain links TRBV27 to TRBJ1-5, with D possibly TRBD1 on 5 matching bases. The germline V gene has CDR1 MNHEY and CDR2 SMNVEV (reference sequence). There are 13 residues in the CDR3. V lost 8 bases to trimming and J lost 6 bases, with 14 bases between them. Here the CDR3 DNA reads TGTGCCAGCGTGGGGGAGGGAGGTCAGCCCCAGCATTTT. Residues: CASVGEGGQPQHF.

The V gene is TRBV7-8, the J gene TRBJ2-3, with TRBD2 identical over 11 bases. V lost 8 bases and J lost 3; bases outside the gene matches: 16. CDR1 SGHVS and CDR2 FQNEAQ come from the germline V gene. The CDR3 runs to 18 residues. The CDR3 bases are TGTGCCAGCGGCCCATCGCCGATAGCGGGGGGGCGGACAGATACGCAGTATTTT. This encodes CASGPSPIAGGRTDTQYF.

V usage is TRBV7-3 and J usage is TRBJ2-3, with 13 bases lining up with TRBD2. The CDR3 sequence is 18 residues long. Germline trimming cut 5 bases from V and 0 bases from J; bases unmatched to any gene: 8. Germline assignment: CDR1 SGHTA and CDR2 FQGTGA. CDR3 protein: CASSPTGTSGASTDTQYF. CDR3 in DNA: TGTGCCAGCAGCCCGACCGGGACTAGCGGGGCAAGCACAGATACGCAGTATTTT.

In DNA form, the CDR3 reads TGTGCCACCAGCAGAGAGCGGGACAGGGAAAAGTGGGGCAATCAGCCCCAGCATTTT. This encodes CATSRERDREKWGNQPQHF. The J gene is TRBJ1-5, the V gene TRBV15; 9 bases are a match to TRBD1. From germline, CDR1 is LNHNV and CDR2 YYDKDF (reference sequence). This CDR3 contains 19 residues. V shed 0 bases and J 2 bases; nucleotides not matched to a gene: 11.

This clone appeared a single time. The chain's CDR3 is CASSLEETTIQNTGELFF. CDR3 nucleotide sequence: TGCGCCAGCAGCCTCGAGGAGACTACCATACAGAACACCGGGGAGCTGTTTTTT. The rearrangement uses TRBV5-1 and TRBJ2-2, with D possibly TRBD2 on 5 matching bases. Germline CDR1 and CDR2: SGHRS and YFSETQ. The CDR3 spans 18 residues. Trimming took off 4 bases at V and 1 base at J, with 20 bases between the two ends.

The gene calls are TRBV4-3 and TRBJ2-3, with D perhaps matching TRBD2 (6 bases). Germline loops: CDR1 LGHNA, CDR2 YSLEER. The V end was cut by 0 bases, the J end by 6 bases, with 19 bases between. CDR3 length: 17 amino acids. The CDR3 sequence is CASSQEAGERAKDTQYF. The CDR3 DNA reads TGCGCCAGCAGCCAAGAGGCAGGTGAGCGGGCTAAGGATACGCAGTATTTT.

J is TRBJ2-2 and V is TRBV10-3; no definite D call. The CDR3 spans 15 residues. Trimming took 3 bases from V and 3 from J, leaving 11 bases between them. The germline CDR1 and CDR2 sequences are ENHRY and SYGVKD. CDR3 protein: CAISEARFYTGELFF. CDR3 DNA sequence: TGTGCCATCAGTGAAGCCAGGTTCTACACCGGGGAGCTGTTTTTT.

This chain links TRBV9 with TRBJ2-7, with D unresolved. Germline CDR1 is SGDLS and CDR2 is YYNGEE. The CDR3 consists of 15 residues. Trimming stripped 0 bases from V and 3 bases from J, with 13 bases between. The CDR3 DNA reads as TGTGCCAGCAGCGTAGACCCCAGCAGGCTCTACGAGCAGTACTTC. Encoded protein: CASSVDPSRLYEQYF.

The chain has TRBV2 and TRBJ2-1; the D is unclear. CDR3 size: 12 residues. V was clipped by 1 base and J by 5 bases, with 3 bases between them. Per the germline V gene, CDR1 is SNHLY and CDR2 is FYNNEI. The CDR3 sequence is CASSEVDNEQFF. The CDR3 DNA is TGTGCCAGCAGTGAAGTAGACAATGAGCAGTTCTTC.

The chain uses TRBV28 and TRBJ1-1; D perhaps matches TRBD1 (6 bases). V lost 2 bases to trimming and J lost 3 bases, with 19 bases between them. This CDR3 has 17 amino acids. The germline V gene encodes CDR1 MDHEN and CDR2 SYDVKM. The CDR3 sequence is CASSLGGASCKDTEAFF. The CDR3 DNA follows: TGTGCCAGCAGTTTAGGGGGGGCGTCATGCAAGGACACTGAAGCTTTCTTT.

The rearrangement joins TRBV29-1 to TRBJ2-5, with 8 bases identical to TRBD1. The CDR3 loop spans 12 amino acids. Trimming removed 7 bases from V and 5 bases from J; junction bases left unmatched: 6. Germline V lookup: CDR1 SQVTM, CDR2 ANQGSEA. The CDR3 reads CSDRTGFETQYF. The DNA of the CDR3 is TGCAGCGATAGGACAGGGTTCGAGACCCAGTACTTC.

The chain recombines TRBV14 with TRBJ1-6, with TRBD1 matching over 9 bases. Germline values: CDR1 SGHDN, CDR2 FVKESK. V shed 4 bases and J 1 base; nucleotides not matched to a gene: 11. CDR3 length: 19 residues. The CDR3: CASSPTGGRLRSYNSPLHF. CDR3 DNA: TGTGCCAGCAGCCCGACAGGGGGAAGGCTTCGGTCCTATAATTCACCCCTCCACTTT.

The chain recombines TRBV12-5 with TRBJ2-7; possibly TRBD2 for D (6 bases). This CDR3 spans 18 amino acids. Deletions cut 3 bases from V and 3 bases from J, with 24 bases between. Per the germline V gene, CDR1 is LGHNT and CDR2 is FRNRAP. The CDR3 loop reads CASGLGSGVTLYGYEQYF. CDR3 sequence (DNA): TGTGCTAGTGGTTTAGGGTCGGGGGTCACCCTCTATGGCTACGAGCAGTACTTC.

The chain joins TRBV5-1 to TRBJ1-6; 12 nucleotides line up with TRBD1. Germline V gene sequence: CDR1 SGHRS, CDR2 YFSETQ. The trim removed 4 bases at V and 8 bases at J, leaving 7 bases unmatched. CDR3 length equals 16 residues. CDR3 region: CASSPGTGGLDSPLHF. The CDR3 DNA reads as TGCGCCAGCAGCCCCGGGACAGGGGGCCTCGATTCACCCCTCCACTTT. The full variable domain, with the rest looked up from reference TRBV5-1 and TRBJ1-6, is KAGVTQTPRYLIKTRGQQVTLSCSPISGHRSVSWYQQTPGQGLQFLFEYFSETQRNKGNFPGRFSGRQFSNSRSEMNVSTLELGDSALYLCASSPGTGGLDSPLHFGNGTRLTVT.

The chain uses TRBV11-1 and TRBJ2-1; maybe TRBD1 (6 bases). CDR3 length: 15 amino acids. Germline CDR1 reads SGHAT; CDR2 reads FQDESV (reference sequence). Trimming removed 1 base from V and 7 bases from J, with 14 bases in between. The CDR3 coding sequence is TGTGCCAGCAGCTTAGGACAGGTTGGGAGAAATGAGCAGTTCTTC. It is translated as CASSLGQVGRNEQFF.

The rearrangement uses TRBV5-4 and TRBJ2-7; 13 nucleotides match TRBD2. Germline V gene lookup returns CDR1 SGHNT and CDR2 YYREEE (reference sequence). The CDR3 spans 15 residues. Trimming took 5 bases from V and 7 from J; bases not matched to a gene: 9. CDR3 protein: CASSFWTSGSEEQYF. The CDR3 DNA reads TGTGCCAGCAGTTTCTGGACTAGCGGGAGCGAGGAGCAGTACTTC.

V gene TRBV19 combines with J gene TRBJ2-7, with 7 bases identical to TRBD1. The length of the CDR3 is 14 residues. V lost 3 bases and J lost 3; bases outside the gene matches: 5. CDR1 is LNHDA, CDR2 SQIVND, per germline (reference sequence). Written as DNA, the CDR3 is TGTGCCAGTAGTATTGGTGGGACAGACTACGAGCAGTACTTC. As protein: CASSIGGTDYEQYF.

This rearrangement joins TRBV28 to TRBJ1-1, with 8 bases aligning to TRBD1. V was clipped by 3 bases and J by 3 bases; unmatched bases: 9. This CDR3 comprises 16 residues. The V gene's germline CDR1 is MDHEN and CDR2 SYDVKM. CDR3 DNA: TGTGCCAGCAGTTTGACTCAGGGGGCGGGACACACTGAAGCTTTCTTT. Translated: CASSLTQGAGHTEAFF.